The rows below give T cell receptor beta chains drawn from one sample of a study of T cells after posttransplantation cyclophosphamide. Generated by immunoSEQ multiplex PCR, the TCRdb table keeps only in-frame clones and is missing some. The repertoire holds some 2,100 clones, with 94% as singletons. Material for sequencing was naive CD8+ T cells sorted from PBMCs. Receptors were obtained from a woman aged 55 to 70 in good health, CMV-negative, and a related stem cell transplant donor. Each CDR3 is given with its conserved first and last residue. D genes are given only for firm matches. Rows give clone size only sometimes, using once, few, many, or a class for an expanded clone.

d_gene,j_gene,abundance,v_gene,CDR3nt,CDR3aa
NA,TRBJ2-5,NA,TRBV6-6,TGTGCCAGCAGTCCCTGGGGACTCCAGGCGGAGACCCAGTACTTC,CASSPWGLQAETQYF
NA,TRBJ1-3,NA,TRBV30,TGTGCCTGGAGTTCAGGGATGGGTGGAAACACCATATATTTT,CAWSSGMGGNTIYF
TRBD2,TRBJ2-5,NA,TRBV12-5,TGTGCTAGTGGTTTGGGACTAGCGGGGGGCGGATTCGGAGAGACCCAGTACTTC,CASGLGLAGGGFGETQYF
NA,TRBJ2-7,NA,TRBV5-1,TGCGCCAGCAGCTTCCCAGGGGCCTCCGAGCAGTACTTC,CASSFPGASEQYF
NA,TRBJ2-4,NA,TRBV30,TGTGCCTGGAGTGAAAGCCCCCGAGGCATTCAGTACTTC,CAWSESPRGIQYF
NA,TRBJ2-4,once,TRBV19,TGTGCCAGTAGTCCCGGGGAAAACATTCAGTACTTC,CASSPGENIQYF
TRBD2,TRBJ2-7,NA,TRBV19,TGTGCCAGTAGTATAGACAAGACTAGCGGGAGTTACGAGCAGTACTTC,CASSIDKTSGSYEQYF
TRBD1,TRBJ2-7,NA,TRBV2,TGTGCCAGCAGGGAAACAGGGGCCTACGAGCAGTACTTC,CASRETGAYEQYF
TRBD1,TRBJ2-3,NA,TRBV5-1,TGCGCCAGCAACTATTTCGGATTGGGGACAGCCACAGATACGCAGTATTTT,CASNYFGLGTATDTQYF
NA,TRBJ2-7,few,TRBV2,TGTGCCAGCAGTCCTTCCTACGAGCAGTACTTC,CASSPSYEQYF
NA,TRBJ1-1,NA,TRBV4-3,TGCGCCAGCAGTTACACAGAGTACACTGAAGCTTTCTTT,CASSYTEYTEAFF
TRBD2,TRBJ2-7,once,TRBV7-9,TGTGCCAGCAGCTTCACAGCGGGGGGGGTTTACGAGCAGTACTTC,CASSFTAGGVYEQYF
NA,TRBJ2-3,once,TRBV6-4,TGTGCCAGCAGTGATGGGGGGAGAAGCACAGATACGCAGTATTTT,CASSDGGRSTDTQYF
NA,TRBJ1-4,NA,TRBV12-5,TGTGCTAGTGGTCAAGAAGGGGGGGAGAATGAAAAACTGTTTTTT,CASGQEGGENEKLFF
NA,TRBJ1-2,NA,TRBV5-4,TGTGCCAGCAGCTTTGCTGAGGTACAATACTTCTATGGCTACACCTTC,CASSFAEVQYFYGYTF
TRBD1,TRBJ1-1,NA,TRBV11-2,TGTGCCAGCAGCTCAACAGGGGGAATGAACACTGAAGCTTTCTTT,CASSSTGGMNTEAFF
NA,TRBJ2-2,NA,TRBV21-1,TGTGCCAGCAGCCCGCGGGACAGGGGCCGGGGGGAGCCCACCGGGGAGCTGTTTTTT,CASSPRDRGRGEPTGELFF
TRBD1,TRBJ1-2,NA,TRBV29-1,TGCAGCGTTGAGTCCCAGGGGGCGTTGGGCTACACCTTC,CSVESQGALGYTF
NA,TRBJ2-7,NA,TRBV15,TGTGCCACCGCCAGCTCCCCTACTATCCGTGACGAGCAGTACTTC,CATASSPTIRDEQYF
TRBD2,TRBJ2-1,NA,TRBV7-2,TGTGCCAGCAGCGCCCTAGCGGGAGGGCCGGGCAATGAGCAGTTCTTC,CASSALAGGPGNEQFF
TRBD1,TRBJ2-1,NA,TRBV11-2,TGTGCCAGCAGCCCAGGACAGGGGTTCGAGGTGCAGTTCTTC,CASSPGQGFEVQFF
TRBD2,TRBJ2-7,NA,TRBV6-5,TGTGCCAGCAGTTACGGGCTAGCGGGAGGCGAGCAGTACTTC,CASSYGLAGGEQYF
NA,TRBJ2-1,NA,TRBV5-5,TGTGCCAGCAGCCACCCTATTAGCTCCTACAATGAGCAGTTCTTC,CASSHPISSYNEQFF
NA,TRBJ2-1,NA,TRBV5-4,TGCGCCAGCAGCCCGGACAGGAGTGGGGGGTACAATGAGCAGTTCTTC,CASSPDRSGGYNEQFF
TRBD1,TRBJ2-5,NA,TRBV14,TGTGCCAGCAGCCAAGGGACAGGCCTCCAAGAGACCCAGTACTTC,CASSQGTGLQETQYF
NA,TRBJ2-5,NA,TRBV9,TGTGCCAGCAGCGTAGGGGTAGCGATCCAAGAGACCCAGTACTTC,CASSVGVAIQETQYF
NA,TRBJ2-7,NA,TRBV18,TGTGCCAGCTCACCACCGGACAGCCCGGTGCAGTACTTC,CASSPPDSPVQYF
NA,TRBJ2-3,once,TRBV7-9,TGTGCCAGCAGCTCAGCCAAGCCCCCTACAGATACGCAGTATTTT,CASSSAKPPTDTQYF
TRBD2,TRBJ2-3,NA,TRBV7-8,TGTGCCAGCAGCTTAGTAGCGGGAGGCCCCGATACGCAGTATTTT,CASSLVAGGPDTQYF
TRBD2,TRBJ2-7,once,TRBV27,TGTGCCAGCAGTTTAGGGTTGGGGGGGGTCGAGCAGTACTTC,CASSLGLGGVEQYF
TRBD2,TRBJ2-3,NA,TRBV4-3,TGCGCCAGCAGCCAAGATTGGGCGGGGGGCACAGATACGCAGTATTTT,CASSQDWAGGTDTQYF
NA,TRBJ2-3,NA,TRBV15,TGTGCCACCAGCAGAGAAGAGGGACTTACAGATACGCAGTATTTT,CATSREEGLTDTQYF
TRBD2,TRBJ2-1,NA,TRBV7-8,TGTGCCAGCAGAGTCAGGGAGGGGTGGAATGAGCAGTTCTTC,CASRVREGWNEQFF
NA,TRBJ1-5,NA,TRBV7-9,TGTGCCAGCAGCTTTCAAAATCAGCCCCAGCATTTT,CASSFQNQPQHF
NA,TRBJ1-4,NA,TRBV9,TGTGCCAGCAGCGTAGACAGGGAAGGGCAAAAACTGTTTTTT,CASSVDREGQKLFF
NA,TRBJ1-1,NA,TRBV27,TGTGCCAGCAGTCCCGGGATGATGGGCACTGAAGCTTTCTTT,CASSPGMMGTEAFF
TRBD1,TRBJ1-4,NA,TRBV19,TGTGCCAGCCGAGGGGGCGGGTCTACTAATGAAAAACTGTTTTTT,CASRGGGSTNEKLFF
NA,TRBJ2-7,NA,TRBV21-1,TGTGCCAGCAGCAAAGCGTCCAGCGGGAGGGCGTACGAGCAGTACTTC,CASSKASSGRAYEQYF
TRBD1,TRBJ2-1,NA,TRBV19,TGTGCCAGTACCCAGGAGGGACAGGGTGATGAGCAGTTCTTC,CASTQEGQGDEQFF
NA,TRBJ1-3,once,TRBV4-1,TGCGCCAGCAGTTCCAGGGCCAACGTGGATGGAAACACCATATATTTT,CASSSRANVDGNTIYF
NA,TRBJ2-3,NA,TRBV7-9,TGTGCCAGCAGCTTAGGGGCCCACACCACAGATACGCAGTATTTT,CASSLGAHTTDTQYF
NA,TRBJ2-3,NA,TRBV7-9,TGTGCCAGCAGCTTAGTTGGTAGCGGCACAGATACGCAGTATTTT,CASSLVGSGTDTQYF
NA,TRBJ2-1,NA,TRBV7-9,TGTGCCAGCAGCTCTACAGGTGGCCGAGACAATGAGCAGTTCTTC,CASSSTGGRDNEQFF
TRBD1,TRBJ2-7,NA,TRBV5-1,TGCGCCAGCAGCTTTTTGACAGGGGGCTTGAGCGAGCAGTACTTC,CASSFLTGGLSEQYF
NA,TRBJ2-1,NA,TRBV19,TGTGCCAGTAGCCACCCCGCGGGGCCCTACAATGAGCAGTTCTTC,CASSHPAGPYNEQFF
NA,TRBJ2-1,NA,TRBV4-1,TGCGCCAGCAGCCAAGTAGGGGCAGGGTACAATGAGCAGTTCTTC,CASSQVGAGYNEQFF
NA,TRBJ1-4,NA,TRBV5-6,TGTGCCACAGGGAGAGGGGGGGAAGATGAAAAACTGTTTTTT,CATGRGGEDEKLFF
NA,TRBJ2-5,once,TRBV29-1,TGCAGCGTTGAAGATCTCGGGGGAGAGACCCAGTACTTC,CSVEDLGGETQYF
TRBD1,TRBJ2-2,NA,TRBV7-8,TGTGCCAGCAGCGAGCCGGGACAGGATTCGAACACCGGGGAGCTGTTTTTT,CASSEPGQDSNTGELFF
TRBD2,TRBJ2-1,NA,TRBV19,TGTGCCAGTCACCTAGCGGGAGGCTACAATGAGCAGTTCTTC,CASHLAGGYNEQFF
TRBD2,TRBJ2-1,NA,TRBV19,TGTGCCAGTAGTCCCCTAGCGGGCATTGCCTACAATGAGCAGTTCTTC,CASSPLAGIAYNEQFF
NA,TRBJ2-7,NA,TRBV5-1,TGCGCCAGCAGCTTGGAAAGCTCCGAAGCATATTCCTACGAGCAGTACTTC,CASSLESSEAYSYEQYF